This T cell receptor beta chain is drawn from a study of T cells after yellow fever vaccination. Via MiXCR, TCRdb re-called the 5' RACE reads, giving one row per CDR3 protein. The sample lists a few hundred thousand distinct CDR3 sequences; about 4% were seen once. Per the germline V gene, CDR1 is SGHDN and CDR2 is FVKESK. This CDR3 spans 15 amino acids. Trimming took 1 base from V and 6 from J, leaving 15 bases between them. Source: PBMCs, taken 5 days after the yellow fever booster vaccination. This TCR came from a man between 18 and 29 years old who received the YFV17D yellow fever vaccine. The V gene is TRBV14, the J gene TRBJ1-1; D is unclear. The CDR3 protein is CASSQGLWGRAEAFF. CDR3 nucleotides: TGTGCCAGCAGCCAAGGCCTTTGGGGTCGGGCTGAAGCTTTCTTT.